These T cell receptor beta chains were read from a single sample in a study of T cells after somatic rescue of genetic block. TCRdb keeps only in-frame clones here, not all; method: immunoSEQ multiplex PCR. This table holds some 74,000 clones, roughly 88% found once. The sample comprised peripheral blood mononuclear cells (PBMCs). These receptors were obtained from a man younger than 40. The conserved cysteine and the conserved F or W are not part of the CDR3 here.

j_call: TRBJ2-7; v_call: TRBV5-4; cdr3_aa: ASSLGVGSYEQY
j_call: TRBJ1-6; v_call: TRBV6-6; cdr3_aa: ASSYSGTTESPLH
j_call: TRBJ2-1; v_call: TRBV4-3; cdr3_aa: ASSQRAGGPGDEQF
j_call: TRBJ2-7; v_call: TRBV29-1; cdr3_aa: SVEATGQAYEQY
j_call: TRBJ2-3; v_call: TRBV5-1; cdr3_aa: ASSLGKSTDTQY
j_call: TRBJ1-5; v_call: TRBV27; cdr3_aa: ASRRGAYSNQPQH
j_call: TRBJ2-1; v_call: TRBV5-1; cdr3_aa: ASSAAAGWAYNEQF
j_call: TRBJ1-6; v_call: TRBV2; cdr3_aa: ATAGVNNSPLH
j_call: TRBJ2-2; v_call: TRBV27; cdr3_aa: ASSPSTRTTGELF
j_call: TRBJ2-7; v_call: TRBV19; cdr3_aa: ASSIRAGMSDEQY
j_call: TRBJ2-3; v_call: TRBV19; cdr3_aa: ASSMRDTDTQY
j_call: TRBJ2-3; v_call: TRBV30; cdr3_aa: AWSEGTASGTQY
j_call: TRBJ2-7; v_call: TRBV7-2; cdr3_aa: ASSPRAGGPYYEQY
j_call: TRBJ2-7; v_call: TRBV28; cdr3_aa: ASSFTGPYEQY
j_call: .; v_call: TRBV5-6; cdr3_aa: ASSYRDREYEQY